This passage covers 8 T cell receptor beta chains from one sample sequenced in a study of CD8+CD57+ T cells in acquired aplastic anemia (dated by TCRdb to 2017 to 2018). Sequencing instrument: Illumina HiSeq 2000. TCR beta VDJ combination and CDR3 sequence profiling used genomic DNA as the template. TCRdb redid the processing of the public reads, applying fastp at Q25 and MiXCR, and retained in-frame beta chains. Rows matching on CDR3 protein sequence are summarized as one entry with the most common DNA and genes. In all, the sample holds fewer than 200,000 distinct CDR3 sequences, and under 75% of those were seen once. The top ten constitute under 60% of the sample. Sequencing was carried out using sorted CD4+, CD8+, or CD8+CD57+ T cells (not recorded which) from PBMCs. The receptors here all came from a human donor in good health.

Notes on this clonotype: A much larger clonotype is one base distant, so this may be a read error. This sequence joins TRBV9 and TRBJ2-4; D remains unclear. This CDR3 has 12 residues. Germline CDR1 SGDLS, CDR2 YYNGEE. Trimming pared 2 bases from V and 7 bases from J, leaving 7 bases between. Here the CDR3 reads CASSVTSNIQYF. The DNA of the CDR3 is TGTGCCAGCAGCGTGACATCTAACATTCAGTACTTC.

As concerns this clonotype: Compared with germline, one end of the junction differs, possibly owing to a read error. CDR3 in DNA: TGTGCCAGCAGTTTGAGTTTGAACACCGGGGGGCTGTTTTTT. This encodes CASSLSLNTGGLFF. The rearrangement uses TRBV27 and TRBJ2-2; D is perhaps TRBD2 (6 bases). The V gene's germline CDR1 is MNHEY and CDR2 SMNVEV (reference sequence). This CDR3 region has 14 residues.

This clonotype was seen repeatedly, ten times or more. The chain uses TRBV11-2 and TRBJ2-1, with D perhaps matching TRBD2 (5 bases). This CDR3 comprises 14 residues. CDR1 SGHAT and CDR2 FQNNGV come from the germline V gene. Trimming pared 2 bases from V and 8 bases from J, leaving 13 bases between. The CDR3 sequence is CASSLTGLVHEQFF. The CDR3 DNA reads TGTGCCAGCAGCTTAACGGGATTGGTTCATGAGCAGTTCTTC.

The chain joins TRBV6-1 to TRBJ2-7; TRBD1 agrees at 7 bases. Trimming removed 8 bases from V and 3 bases from J; junction bases left unmatched: 4. Germline V gene sequence: CDR1 MNHNS, CDR2 SASEGT. CDR3 length: 12 amino acids. DNA of the CDR3: TGTGCCAGCCTTGGGACAGTCTACGAGCAGTACTTC. This translates into CASLGTVYEQYF.

This sequence joins TRBV2 and TRBJ1-2, with D possibly being TRBD1 (6 bases). V shed 4 bases and J shed 4 bases, with 10 bases lying between them. The V gene's germline CDR1 is SNHLY and CDR2 FYNNEI. The CDR3 loop spans 13 amino acids. The CDR3 DNA is TGTGCCAGCAGTGGAGGGGGAAGCTATGGCTACACCTTC. Its translation is CASSGGGSYGYTF. Combining the CDR3 with reference TRBV2 and TRBJ1-2 gives the whole variable domain EPEVTQTPSHQVTQMGQEVILRCVPISNHLYFYWYRQILGQKVEFLVSFYNNEISEKSEIFDDQFSVERPDGSNFTLKIRSTKLEDSAMYFCASSGGGSYGYTFGSGTRLTVV.

The rearrangement links TRBV29-1 to TRBJ2-7; D not resolved. This CDR3 contains 13 residues. V lost 3 bases and J lost 2, with 11 bases in between. In germline, CDR1 is SQVTM, CDR2 ANQGSEA. CDR3 sequence: CSVEDERTYEQYF. The CDR3 nucleotides are TGCAGCGTTGAGGACGAGCGAACCTACGAGCAGTACTTC.

The rearrangement joins TRBV2 to TRBJ2-4, with D perhaps TRBD1 (6 bases). The ends were cut back, 7 bases at V and 6 bases at J, with 13 bases in the middle. Germline V gives CDR1 SNHLY, CDR2 FYNNEI. The CDR3 length is 13 residues. The CDR3 DNA sequence: TGTGCCAGCAATAACAGGGTGGGAAACATTCAGTACTTC. It translates to CASNNRVGNIQYF. The full variable domain, its missing parts supplied by reference TRBV2 and TRBJ2-4, is EPEVTQTPSHQVTQMGQEVILRCVPISNHLYFYWYRQILGQKVEFLVSFYNNEISEKSEIFDDQFSVERPDGSNFTLKIRSTKLEDSAMYFCASNNRVGNIQYFGAGTRLSVL.

The J gene is TRBJ1-1, the V gene TRBV12-3 or TRBV12-4; 8 nucleotides align to TRBD1. This CDR3 contains 15 residues. Unmatched junction bases numbered 6, after V lost 6 bases and J lost 0 bases. This CDR3 reads CASSPQGAVNTEAFF. The CDR3 DNA is TGTGCCAGCAGCCCCCAGGGGGCTGTGAACACTGAAGCTTTCTTT.